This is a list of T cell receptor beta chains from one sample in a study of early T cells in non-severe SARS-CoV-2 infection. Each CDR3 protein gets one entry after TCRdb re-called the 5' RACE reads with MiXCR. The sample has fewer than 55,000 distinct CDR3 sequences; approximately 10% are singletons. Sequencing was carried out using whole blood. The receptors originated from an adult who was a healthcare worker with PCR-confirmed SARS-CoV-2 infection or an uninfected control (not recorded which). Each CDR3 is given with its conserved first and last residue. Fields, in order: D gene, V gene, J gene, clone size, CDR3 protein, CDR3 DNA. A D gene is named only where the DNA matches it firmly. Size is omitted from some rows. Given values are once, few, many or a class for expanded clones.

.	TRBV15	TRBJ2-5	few	CATSSWGLQETQYF	TGTGCCACCAGCAGCTGGGGACTCCAAGAGACCCAGTACTTC
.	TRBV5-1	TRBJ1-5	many	CASSLETGQGGNQPQHF	TGCGCCAGCAGCTTGGAGACGGGCCAGGGAGGCAATCAGCCCCAGCATTTT
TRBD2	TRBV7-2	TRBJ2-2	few	CASSLDLPLAGKAGELFF	TGTGCCAGCAGCTTAGATCTCCCCCTAGCGGGAAAGGCCGGGGAGCTGTTTTTT
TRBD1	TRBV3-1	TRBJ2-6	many	CASSSGTEVRGANVLTF	TGTGCCAGCAGCTCCGGGACAGAAGTTCGTGGGGCCAACGTCCTGACTTTC
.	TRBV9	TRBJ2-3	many	CASSAGGTMVTDTQYF	TGTGCCAGCAGCGCAGGGGGGACTATGGTAACAGATACGCAGTATTTT
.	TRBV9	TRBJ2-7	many	CASSVALSGEQYF	TGTGCCAGCAGCGTAGCTTTGTCCGGAGAGCAGTACTTC
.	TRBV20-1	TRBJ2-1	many	CSARAQGVYNEQFF	TGCAGTGCTAGAGCACAGGGAGTTTACAATGAGCAGTTCTTC
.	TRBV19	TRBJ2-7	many	CASSVGTPYEQYF	TGTGCCAGTAGTGTGGGGACACCCTACGAGCAGTACTTC
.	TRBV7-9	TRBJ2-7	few	CASSLLSSEQYF	TGTGCCAGCAGCTTATTATCGTCCGAGCAGTACTTC
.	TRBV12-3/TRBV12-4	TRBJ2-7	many	CASSYRPDYEQYF	TGTGCCAGCAGTTATAGGCCAGACTACGAGCAGTACTTC
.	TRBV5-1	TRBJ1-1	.	CASRVFMGTEAFF	TGCGCCAGCAGGGTCTTTATGGGCACTGAAGCTTTCTTT
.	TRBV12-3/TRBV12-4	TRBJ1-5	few	CASSFGEDQPQHF	TGTGCCAGCAGTTTTGGGGAGGATCAGCCCCAGCATTTT
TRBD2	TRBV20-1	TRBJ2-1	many	CSASSGGKFF	TGCAGTGCTAGTTCGGGAGGCAAGTTCTTC
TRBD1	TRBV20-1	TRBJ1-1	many	CSASLITGGNTEAFF	TGCAGTGCTAGCCTCATAACAGGGGGGAACACTGAAGCTTTCTTT
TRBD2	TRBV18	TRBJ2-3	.	CASSPPGGTDTQYF	TGTGCCAGCTCACCACCCGGGGGGACAGATACGCAGTATTTT
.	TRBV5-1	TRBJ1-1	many	CASSLAAGGTEAFF	TGCGCCAGCAGCTTGGCTGCAGGTGGGACTGAAGCTTTCTTT
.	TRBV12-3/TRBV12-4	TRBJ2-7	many	CASSLGFAYEQYF	TGTGCCAGCAGTTTAGGGTTTGCCTACGAGCAGTACTTC
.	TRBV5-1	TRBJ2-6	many	CASSLEYGSGANVLTF	TGCGCCAGCAGCTTGGAGTACGGCTCTGGGGCCAACGTCCTGACTTTC
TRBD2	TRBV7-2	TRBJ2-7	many	CASSTGVLAGYIYEQYF	TGTGCCAGCAGCACTGGGGTTCTAGCGGGGTACATCTACGAGCAGTACTTC
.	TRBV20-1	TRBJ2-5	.	CSASIMGTQQETQYF	TGCAGTGCCTCTATCATGGGGACTCAACAAGAGACCCAGTACTTC
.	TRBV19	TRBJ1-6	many	CASSAAFKDSPLHF	TGTGCCAGTAGTGCCGCCTTCAAGGATTCACCCCTCCACTTT
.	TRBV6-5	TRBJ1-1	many	CATTGMGQSTEAFF	TGTGCCACCACCGGAATGGGGCAAAGCACTGAAGCTTTCTTT
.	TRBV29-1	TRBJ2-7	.	CSVGRGEQYF	TGCAGCGTTGGACGGGGCGAGCAGTACTTC
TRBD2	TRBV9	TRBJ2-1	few	CASSIKAGGPGNEQFF	TGTGCCAGCAGCATTAAAGCGGGAGGGCCCGGCAATGAGCAGTTCTTC
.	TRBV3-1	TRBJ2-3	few	CASSQDRGRPQYF	TGTGCCAGCAGCCAAGATAGGGGACGCCCGCAGTATTTT
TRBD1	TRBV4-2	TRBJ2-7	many	CASSSGQGASYEQYF	TGTGCCAGCAGCTCGGGACAGGGGGCCTCCTACGAGCAGTACTTC
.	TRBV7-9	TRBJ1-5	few	CANSLMNQPQHF	TGTGCCAACAGCTTAATGAATCAGCCCCAGCATTTT
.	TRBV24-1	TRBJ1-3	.	CATSSSTGAGNTIYF	TGTGCCACCAGTTCTTCGACAGGAGCTGGAAACACCATATATTTT
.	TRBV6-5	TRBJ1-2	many	CASSYSTYRDSYGYTF	TGTGCCAGCAGTTACTCCACCTACCGAGACAGCTATGGCTACACCTTC
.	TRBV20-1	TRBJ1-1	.	CSARDDRGGTEAFF	TGCAGTGCTAGAGATGATAGGGGCGGGACTGAAGCTTTCTTT
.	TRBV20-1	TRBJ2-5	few	CSPQSQETQYF	TGCAGCCCACAGAGCCAAGAGACCCAGTACTTC
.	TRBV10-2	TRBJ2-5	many	CASSWRSQETQYF	TGCGCCAGCTCCTGGCGGTCCCAAGAGACCCAGTACTTC
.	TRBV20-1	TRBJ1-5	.	CSASSTQGDQPQHF	TGCAGTGCTAGCAGTACTCAGGGAGATCAGCCCCAGCATTTT
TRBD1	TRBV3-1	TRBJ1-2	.	CASSRTTGEGYTF	TGTGCCAGCAGCCGAACGACAGGGGAAGGCTACACCTTC
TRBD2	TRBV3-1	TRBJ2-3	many	CASAAGGGADTQYF	TGTGCCAGCGCGGCGGGAGGTGGAGCAGATACGCAGTATTTT
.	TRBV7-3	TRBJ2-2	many	CASSLRQGGTGELFF	TGTGCCAGCAGCTTAAGGCAGGGAGGCACCGGGGAGCTGTTTTTT
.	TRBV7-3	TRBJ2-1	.	CASSSLLGGGYNEQFF	TGTGCCAGCAGCTCGTTACTGGGTGGAGGCTACAATGAGCAGTTCTTC
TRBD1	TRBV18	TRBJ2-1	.	CASSLGTGEYNEQFF	TGTGCCAGCTCACTGGGGACAGGGGAGTACAATGAGCAGTTCTTC
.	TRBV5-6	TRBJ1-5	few	CASSLGREQPQHF	TGTGCCAGCAGCTTGGGACGAGAGCAGCCCCAGCATTTT
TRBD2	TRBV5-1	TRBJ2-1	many	CASRSTSGSDEQFF	TGCGCCAGCAGGTCGACTAGCGGGAGCGATGAGCAGTTCTTC
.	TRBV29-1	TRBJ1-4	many	CSVAEGQSNEKLFF	TGCAGCGTTGCGGAGGGTCAGTCTAATGAAAAACTGTTTTTT
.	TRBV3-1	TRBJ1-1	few	CASMNRVNTEAFF	TGTGCCAGCATGAACAGGGTGAACACTGAAGCTTTCTTT
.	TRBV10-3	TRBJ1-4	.	CAISDQHHATNEKLFF	TGTGCCATCAGTGATCAGCACCATGCAACTAATGAAAAACTGTTTTTT